Many counts were recorded for the clone carrying this T cell receptor (beta chain). Its antigen is currently unknown. The data stem from a study of shared clonotypes between healthy human individuals. Study processing details: With immunoSEQ giving junction-only sequences and no quality scores, filtering differed. The table came from immunoSEQ multiplex PCR; TCRdb's copy has only in-frame clones and leaves some out. The DNA was the basis for D and trimming; V, J and clone size are from that table. The data show approximately 100,000 clones, with about 68% seen just once and about 45% held by the top ten. CDR3 length equals 16 residues. From germline, CDR1 is MGHRA and CDR2 YSYEKL. V was clipped by 7 bases and J by 1 base, with 17 bases between them. Study observations and caveats: Naive subsets generally exceeded memory subsets in estimated richness.

The sample was memory CD8+ T cells sorted from blood. The subset here: CD45RO+ cells pooled with CCR7-negative TemRA cells. This sequence originates from a man aged 30 to 39 in good health. The chain recombines TRBV4-1 with TRBJ1-5, with no clear D. In DNA, the CDR3 is TGCGCCAGCAAGGTTAGGCTTACAGCGAGCAATCAGCCCCAGCATTTT. This gives the protein CASKVRLTASNQPQHF.